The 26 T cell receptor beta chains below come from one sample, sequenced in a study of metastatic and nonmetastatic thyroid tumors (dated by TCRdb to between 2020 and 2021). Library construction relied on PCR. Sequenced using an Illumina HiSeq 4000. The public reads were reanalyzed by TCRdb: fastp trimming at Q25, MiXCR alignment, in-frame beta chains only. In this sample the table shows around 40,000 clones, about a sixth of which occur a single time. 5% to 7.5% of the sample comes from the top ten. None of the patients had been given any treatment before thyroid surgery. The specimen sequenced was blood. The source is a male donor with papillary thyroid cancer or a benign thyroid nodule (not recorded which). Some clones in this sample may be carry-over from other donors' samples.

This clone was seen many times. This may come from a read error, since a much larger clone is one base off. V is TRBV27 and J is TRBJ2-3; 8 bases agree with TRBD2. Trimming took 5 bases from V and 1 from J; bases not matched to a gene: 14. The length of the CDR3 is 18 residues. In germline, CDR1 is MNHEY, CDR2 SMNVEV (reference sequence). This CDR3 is CASSPLRLAGFGTDTQYF. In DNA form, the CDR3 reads TGTGCCAGCAGTCCTCTCCGGTTAGCGGGATTTGGCACAGATACGCAGTATTTT.

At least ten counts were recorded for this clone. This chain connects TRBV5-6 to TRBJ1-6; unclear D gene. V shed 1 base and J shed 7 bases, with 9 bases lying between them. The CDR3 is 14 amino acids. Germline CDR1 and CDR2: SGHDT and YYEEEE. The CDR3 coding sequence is TGTGCCAGCAGCTTGCGTCAGGCCAATTCACCCCTCCACTTT. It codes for CASSLRQANSPLHF.

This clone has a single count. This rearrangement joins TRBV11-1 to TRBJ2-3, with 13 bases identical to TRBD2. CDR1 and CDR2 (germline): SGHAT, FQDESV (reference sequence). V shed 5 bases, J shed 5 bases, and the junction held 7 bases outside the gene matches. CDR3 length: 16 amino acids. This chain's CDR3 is CASSLRLAGGKDTQYF. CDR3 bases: TGTGCCAGCAGCCTTCGACTAGCGGGAGGTAAAGATACGCAGTATTTT.

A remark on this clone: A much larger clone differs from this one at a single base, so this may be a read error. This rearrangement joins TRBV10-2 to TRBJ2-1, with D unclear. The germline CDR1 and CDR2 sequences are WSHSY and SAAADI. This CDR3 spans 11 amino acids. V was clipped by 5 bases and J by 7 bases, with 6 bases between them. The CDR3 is CASSMGNEQFF. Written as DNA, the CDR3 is TGCGCCAGCAGTATGGGGAATGAGCAGTTCTTC.

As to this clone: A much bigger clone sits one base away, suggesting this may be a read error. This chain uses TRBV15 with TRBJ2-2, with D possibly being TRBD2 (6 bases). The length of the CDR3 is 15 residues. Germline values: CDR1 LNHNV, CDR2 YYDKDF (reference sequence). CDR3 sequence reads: CATSRGEVAAGDLFF. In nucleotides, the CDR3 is TGTGCCACCAGCAGAGGGGAGGTCGCGGCCGGGGATCTGTTTTTT.

Written as DNA, the CDR3 is TGCAGTGCTATAGATGCTTCAGGCGGGTGGGGCAATCAGCCCCAGCATTTT. Encoded protein: CSAIDASGGWGNQPQHF. This chain uses TRBV20-1 with TRBJ1-5; D is unclear. The ends were cut back, 4 bases at V and 2 bases at J, with 21 bases in the middle. Germline CDR1 and CDR2: DFQATT and SNEGSKA (reference sequence). The CDR3 sequence is 17 residues long.

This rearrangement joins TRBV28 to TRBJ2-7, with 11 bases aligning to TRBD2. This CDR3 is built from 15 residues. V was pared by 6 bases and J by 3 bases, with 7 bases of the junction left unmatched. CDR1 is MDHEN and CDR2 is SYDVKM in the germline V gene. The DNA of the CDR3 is TGTGCCAGCAGACCCGGGACTAGCGGACACTACGAGCAGTACTTC. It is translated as CASRPGTSGHYEQYF. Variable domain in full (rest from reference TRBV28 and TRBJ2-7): DVKVTQSSRYLVKRTGEKVFLECVQDMDHENMFWYRQDPGLGLRLIYFSYDVKMKEKGDIPEGYSVSREKKERFSLILESASTNQTSMYLCASRPGTSGHYEQYFGPGTRLTVT.

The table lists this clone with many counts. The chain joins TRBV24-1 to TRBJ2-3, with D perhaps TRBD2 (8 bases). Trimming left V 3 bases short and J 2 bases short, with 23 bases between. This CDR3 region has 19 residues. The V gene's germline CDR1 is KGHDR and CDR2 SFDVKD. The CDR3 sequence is CATSDPPDRTGLDTDTQYF. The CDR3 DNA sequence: TGTGCCACCAGTGATCCACCGGACAGGACGGGACTAGACACAGATACGCAGTATTTT.

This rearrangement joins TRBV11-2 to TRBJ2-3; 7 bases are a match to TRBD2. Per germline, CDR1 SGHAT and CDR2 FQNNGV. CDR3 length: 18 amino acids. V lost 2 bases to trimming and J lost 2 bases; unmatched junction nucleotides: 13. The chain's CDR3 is CASSLLRLGGRATDTQYF. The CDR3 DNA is TGTGCCAGCAGCTTATTAAGGCTTGGGGGGAGGGCCACAGATACGCAGTATTTT. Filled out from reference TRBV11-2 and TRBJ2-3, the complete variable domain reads EAGVAQSPRYKIIEKRQSVAFWCNPISGHATLYWYQQILGQGPKLLIQFQNNGVVDDSQLPKDRFSAERLKGVDSTLKIQPAKLEDSAVYLCASSLLRLGGRATDTQYFGPGTRLTVL.

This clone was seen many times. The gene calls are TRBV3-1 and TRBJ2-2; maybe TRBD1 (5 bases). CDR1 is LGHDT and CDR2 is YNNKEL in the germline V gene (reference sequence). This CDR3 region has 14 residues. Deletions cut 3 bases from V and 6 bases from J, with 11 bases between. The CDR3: CASSQSQGSGELFF. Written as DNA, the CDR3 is TGTGCCAGCAGCCAGAGTCAGGGATCCGGGGAGCTGTTTTTT. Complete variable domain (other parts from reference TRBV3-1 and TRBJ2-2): DTAVSQTPKYLVTQMGNDKSIKCEQNLGHDTMYWYKQDSKKFLKIMFSYNNKELIINETVPNRFSPKSPDKAHLNLHINSLELGDSAVYFCASSQSQGSGELFFGEGSRLTVL.

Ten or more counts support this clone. The CDR3 region is CSATDTNEQFF. The CDR3 nucleotides are TGCAGTGCTACTGACACCAATGAGCAGTTCTTC. V and J are TRBV20-1 and TRBJ2-1; no clear D gene. With 4 bases removed from V and 6 bases from J, the gap between germline ends came to 7 bases. The CDR3 spans 11 residues. CDR1 DFQATT and CDR2 SNEGSKA come from the germline V gene (reference sequence).

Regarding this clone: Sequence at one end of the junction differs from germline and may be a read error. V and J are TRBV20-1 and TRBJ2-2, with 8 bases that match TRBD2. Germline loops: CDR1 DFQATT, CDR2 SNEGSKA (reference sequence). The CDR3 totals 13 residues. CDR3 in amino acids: CRIWRGDTWELFF. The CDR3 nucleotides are TGCAGGATATGGCGGGGGGACACCTGGGAGCTGTTTTTT.

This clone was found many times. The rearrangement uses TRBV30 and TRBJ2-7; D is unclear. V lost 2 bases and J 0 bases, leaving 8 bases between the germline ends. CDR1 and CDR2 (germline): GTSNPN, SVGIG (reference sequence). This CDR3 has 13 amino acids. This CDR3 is CAWSLDGSYEQYF. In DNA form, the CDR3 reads TGTGCCTGGAGTTTGGACGGCTCCTACGAGCAGTACTTC.

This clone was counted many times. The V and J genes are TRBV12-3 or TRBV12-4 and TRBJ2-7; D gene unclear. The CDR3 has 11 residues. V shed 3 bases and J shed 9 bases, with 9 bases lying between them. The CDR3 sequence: CASSLRQTQYF. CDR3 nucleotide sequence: TGTGCCAGCAGTTTGAGGCAGACGCAGTACTTC.

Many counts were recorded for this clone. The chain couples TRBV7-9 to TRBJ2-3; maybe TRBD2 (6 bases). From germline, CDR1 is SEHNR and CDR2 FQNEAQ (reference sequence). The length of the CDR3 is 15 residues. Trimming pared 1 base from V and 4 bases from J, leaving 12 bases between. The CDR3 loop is CASSLVSGVADTQYF. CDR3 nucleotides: TGTGCCAGCAGCTTAGTTTCGGGGGTGGCAGATACGCAGTATTTT. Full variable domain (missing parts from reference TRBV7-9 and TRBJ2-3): DTGVSQNPRHKITKRGQNVTFRCDPISEHNRLYWYRQTLGQGPEFLTYFQNEAQLEKSRLLSDRFSAERPKGSFSTLEIQRTEQGDSAMYLCASSLVSGVADTQYFGPGTRLTVL.

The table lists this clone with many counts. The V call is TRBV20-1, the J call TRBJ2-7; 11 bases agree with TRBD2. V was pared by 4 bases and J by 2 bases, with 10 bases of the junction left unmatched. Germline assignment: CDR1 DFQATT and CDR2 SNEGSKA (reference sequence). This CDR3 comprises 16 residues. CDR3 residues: CSAKGSGGALPYEQYF. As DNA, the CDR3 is TGCAGTGCTAAGGGTAGCGGGGGGGCCCTCCCCTACGAGCAGTACTTC.

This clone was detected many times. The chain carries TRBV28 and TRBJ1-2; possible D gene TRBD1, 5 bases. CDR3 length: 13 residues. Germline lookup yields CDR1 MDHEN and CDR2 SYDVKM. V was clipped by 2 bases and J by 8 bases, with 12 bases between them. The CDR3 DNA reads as TGTGCCAGCAGTTTAGAGACAGTGAAAGGCTACACCTTC. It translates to CASSLETVKGYTF.

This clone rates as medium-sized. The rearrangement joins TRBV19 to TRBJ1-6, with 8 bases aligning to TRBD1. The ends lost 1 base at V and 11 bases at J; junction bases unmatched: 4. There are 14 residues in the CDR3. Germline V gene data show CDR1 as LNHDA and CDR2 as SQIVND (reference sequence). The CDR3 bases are TGTGCCAGTAGTATAGGAGGACAGGGAGCACCCCTCCACTTT. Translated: CASSIGGQGAPLHF.

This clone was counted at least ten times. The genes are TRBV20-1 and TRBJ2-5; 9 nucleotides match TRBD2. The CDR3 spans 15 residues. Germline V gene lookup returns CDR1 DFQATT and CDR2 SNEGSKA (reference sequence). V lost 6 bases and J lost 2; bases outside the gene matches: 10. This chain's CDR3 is CSAERGADNQETQYF. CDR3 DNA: TGCAGTGCGGAGCGGGGGGCGGATAATCAAGAGACCCAGTACTTC.

CDR3 residues: CASSQRRSEQFF. The CDR3 DNA follows: TGCGCCAGCAGCCAGCGGAGGAGCGAGCAGTTCTTC. The chain has TRBV4-1 and TRBJ2-1; D perhaps matches TRBD2 (5 bases). V dropped 3 bases and J dropped 10 bases, with 10 bases sitting between them. Germline V lookup: CDR1 MGHRA, CDR2 YSYEKL. The CDR3 sequence is 12 residues long.

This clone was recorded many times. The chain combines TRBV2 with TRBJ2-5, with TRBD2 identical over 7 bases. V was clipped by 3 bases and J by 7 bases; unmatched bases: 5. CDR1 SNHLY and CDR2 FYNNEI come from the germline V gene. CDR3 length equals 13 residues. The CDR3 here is CASSDRGGGTQYF. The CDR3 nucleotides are TGTGCCAGCAGTGACCGCGGGGGTGGGACCCAGTACTTC.

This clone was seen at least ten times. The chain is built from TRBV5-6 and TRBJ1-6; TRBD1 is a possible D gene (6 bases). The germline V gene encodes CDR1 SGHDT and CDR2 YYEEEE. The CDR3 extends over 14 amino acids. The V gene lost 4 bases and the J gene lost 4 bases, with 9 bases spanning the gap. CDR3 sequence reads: CASSVGHYNSPLHF. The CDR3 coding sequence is TGTGCCAGCAGCGTGGGACATTATAATTCACCCCTCCACTTT. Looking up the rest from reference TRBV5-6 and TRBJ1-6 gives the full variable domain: DAGVTQSPTHLIKTRGQQVTLRCSPKSGHDTVSWYQQALGQGPQFIFQYYEEEERQRGNFPDRFSGHQFPNYSSELNVNALLLGDSALYLCASSVGHYNSPLHFGNGTRLTVT.

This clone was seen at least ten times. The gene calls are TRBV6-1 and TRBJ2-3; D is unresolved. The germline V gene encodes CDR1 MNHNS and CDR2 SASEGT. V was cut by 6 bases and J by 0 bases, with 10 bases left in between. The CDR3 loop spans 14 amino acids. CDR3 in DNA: TGTGCCAGCAGCTGGGCGGAGAGCACAGATACGCAGTATTTT. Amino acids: CASSWAESTDTQYF.

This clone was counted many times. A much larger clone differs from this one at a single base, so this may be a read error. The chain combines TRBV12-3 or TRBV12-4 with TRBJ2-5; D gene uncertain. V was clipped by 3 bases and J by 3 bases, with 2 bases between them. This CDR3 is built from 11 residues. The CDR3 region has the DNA TGTGCCAGCAGTTTCGAAGAGACCCAGTACTTC. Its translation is CASSFEETQYF.

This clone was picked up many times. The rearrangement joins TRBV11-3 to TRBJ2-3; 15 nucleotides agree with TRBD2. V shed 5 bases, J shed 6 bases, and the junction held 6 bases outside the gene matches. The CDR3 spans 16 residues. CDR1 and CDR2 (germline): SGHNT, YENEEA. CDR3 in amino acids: CASSPGLAGGRDTQYF. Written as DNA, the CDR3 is TGTGCCAGCAGCCCAGGACTAGCGGGAGGGCGGGATACGCAGTATTTT.

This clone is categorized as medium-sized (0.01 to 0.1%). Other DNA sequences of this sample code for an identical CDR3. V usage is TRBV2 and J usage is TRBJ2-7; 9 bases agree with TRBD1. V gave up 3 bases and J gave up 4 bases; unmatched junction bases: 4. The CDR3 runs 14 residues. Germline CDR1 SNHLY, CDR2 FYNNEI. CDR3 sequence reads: CASSEDRGIYEQYF. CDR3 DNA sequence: TGTGCCAGCAGTGAGGACAGGGGTATATACGAGCAGTACTTC. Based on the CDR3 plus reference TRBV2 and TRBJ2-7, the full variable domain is EPEVTQTPSHQVTQMGQEVILRCVPISNHLYFYWYRQILGQKVEFLVSFYNNEISEKSEIFDDQFSVERPDGSNFTLKIRSTKLEDSAMYFCASSEDRGIYEQYFGPGTRLTVT.